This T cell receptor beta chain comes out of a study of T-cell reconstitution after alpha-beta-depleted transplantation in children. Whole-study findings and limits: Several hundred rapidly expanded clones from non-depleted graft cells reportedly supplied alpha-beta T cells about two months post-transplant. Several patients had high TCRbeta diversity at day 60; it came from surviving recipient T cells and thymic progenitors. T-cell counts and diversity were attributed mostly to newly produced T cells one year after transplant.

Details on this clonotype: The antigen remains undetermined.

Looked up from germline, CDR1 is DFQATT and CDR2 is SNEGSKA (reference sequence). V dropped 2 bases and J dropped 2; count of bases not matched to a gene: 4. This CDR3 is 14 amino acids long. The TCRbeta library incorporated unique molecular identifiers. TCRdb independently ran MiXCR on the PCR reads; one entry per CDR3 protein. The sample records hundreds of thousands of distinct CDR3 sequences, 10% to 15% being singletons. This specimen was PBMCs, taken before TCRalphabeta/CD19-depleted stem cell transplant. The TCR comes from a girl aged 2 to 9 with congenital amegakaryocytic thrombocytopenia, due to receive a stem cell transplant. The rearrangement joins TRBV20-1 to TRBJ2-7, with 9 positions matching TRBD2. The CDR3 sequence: CSARSLAGTYEQYF. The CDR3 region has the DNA TGCAGTGCTAGAAGTCTAGCGGGAACCTACGAGCAGTACTTC.